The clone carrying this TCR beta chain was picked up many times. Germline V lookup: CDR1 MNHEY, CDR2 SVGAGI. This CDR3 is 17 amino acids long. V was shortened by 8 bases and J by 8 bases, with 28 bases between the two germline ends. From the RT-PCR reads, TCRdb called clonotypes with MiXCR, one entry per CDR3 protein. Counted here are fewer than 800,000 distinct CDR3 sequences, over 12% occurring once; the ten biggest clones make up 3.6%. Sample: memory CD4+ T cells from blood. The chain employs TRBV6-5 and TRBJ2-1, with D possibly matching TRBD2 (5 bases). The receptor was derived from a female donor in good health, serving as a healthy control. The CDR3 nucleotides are TGTGCCAGCTCCCCACCCATAGGCGGACTCGCGATCGATGAGCAGTTCTTC. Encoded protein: CASSPPIGGLAIDEQFF.